Presented here are 3 T cell receptor beta chains from one specimen sequenced in a study of cytomegalovirus exposure and HLA in healthy donors. PCR primers comprised 60 Vbeta and 13 Jbeta primers. This table comes from immunoSEQ multiplex PCR, and its TCRdb copy is limited to in-frame clones, with some not included. In the table there are hundreds of thousands of clones, 75% to 90% of which are singletons. The sample comprised PBMCs. These receptors all come from a boy aged 2 to 10 in good health and CMV-seronegative.

The chain carries TRBV5-1 and TRBJ2-2, with D possibly being TRBD1 (5 bases). V was clipped by 0 bases and J by 6 bases, with 12 bases between them. Germline V lookup: CDR1 SGHRS, CDR2 YFSETQ. This CDR3 contains 15 residues. The CDR3 spells CASSLGAGQAGELFF. CDR3 bases: TGCGCCAGCAGCTTGGGGGCAGGGCAAGCCGGGGAGCTGTTTTTT. Combining the CDR3 with reference TRBV5-1 and TRBJ2-2 gives the whole variable domain KAGVTQTPRYLIKTRGQQVTLSCSPISGHRSVSWYQQTPGQGLQFLFEYFSETQRNKGNFPGRFSGRQFSNSRSEMNVSTLELGDSALYLCASSLGAGQAGELFFGEGSRLTVL.

This clone was found once. This rearrangement joins TRBV2 to TRBJ2-5, with 9 bases that match TRBD1. CDR1 is SNHLY and CDR2 is FYNNEI in the germline V gene. The CDR3 spans 14 residues. With V trimmed by 6 bases and J by 3 bases, 5 bases remained unmatched. The CDR3 coding sequence is TGTGCCAGCAGACCCGACAGGGGGAAAGAGACCCAGTACTTC. Translation: CASRPDRGKETQYF.

This clone showed up just once. The V gene is TRBV7-7, the J gene TRBJ2-3, with 11 bases matching TRBD2. CDR3 size: 13 residues. CDR1 and CDR2 (germline): SSHAT, FNYEAQ (reference sequence). Written as DNA, the CDR3 is TGTGCTAGCTCGGCTAGCGGGAGGGATACGCAGTATTTT. This translates into CASSASGRDTQYF.